Shown below are 13 T cell receptor beta chains from a single sample sequenced in a study. TCRdb analysed the 5' RACE reads with MiXCR anew, one entry per CDR3 protein. The sample records just under 65,000 distinct CDR3 sequences, roughly 23% being singletons. Sequencing was done on a sample of memory CD4+ T cells sorted from a lymph node. Specified subset: memory CD4+ T cells, CD4+CD45RO+CD25-. Source of these receptors: a female donor with breast cancer.

This clonotype came up a few times. The chain uses TRBV7-9 and TRBJ2-7; 9 positions agree with TRBD1. Germline V gene data show CDR1 as SEHNR and CDR2 as FQNEAQ (reference sequence). J lost 2 bases, V lost 5 bases, and 10 bases had no gene match. The CDR3 spans 16 residues. CDR3 sequence reads: CASSGIGTGRTYEQYF. The CDR3, as DNA: TGTGCCAGCAGCGGTATCGGGACAGGGAGGACCTACGAGCAGTACTTC. The variable domain in full, with the rest retrieved from reference TRBV7-9 and TRBJ2-7, is DTGVSQNPRHKITKRGQNVTFRCDPISEHNRLYWYRQTLGQGPEFLTYFQNEAQLEKSRLLSDRFSAERPKGSFSTLEIQRTEQGDSAMYLCASSGIGTGRTYEQYFGPGTRLTVT.

The V call is TRBV9, the J call TRBJ2-5; 7 nucleotides line up with TRBD1. V was pared by 4 bases and J by 5 bases, with 5 bases of the junction left unmatched. The CDR3 loop spans 13 amino acids. Germline V lookup: CDR1 SGDLS, CDR2 YYNGEE. In DNA, the CDR3 is TGTGCCAGCAGCTTTAACAGGGGCGAGACCCAGTACTTC. Translation gives CASSFNRGETQYF.

This clonotype was seen more than once but under ten times. The V call is TRBV5-1, the J call TRBJ2-5; 10 nucleotides align to TRBD1. Germline V gene lookup returns CDR1 SGHRS and CDR2 YFSETQ. V dropped 4 bases and J dropped 3; count of bases not matched to a gene: 3. There are 14 residues in the CDR3. This CDR3 is CASSPGTGEETQYF. The CDR3, as DNA: TGCGCCAGCAGCCCCGGGACAGGGGAAGAGACCCAGTACTTC.

This clonotype has ten or more counts. This sequence joins TRBV10-3 and TRBJ1-5, with a possible D match to TRBD1 (5 bases). The CDR3 runs to 14 residues. Germline CDR1 is ENHRY and CDR2 is SYGVKD. V was cut by 6 bases and J by 5 bases, with 14 bases left in between. As DNA, the CDR3 is TGTGCCATCAGCCAGGGAGTTGATTATCAGCCCCAGCATTTT. The encoded protein is CAISQGVDYQPQHF.

This clonotype was seen ten or more times. The genes are TRBV4-2 and TRBJ1-2, with TRBD1 matching over 8 bases. The germline V gene encodes CDR1 LGHNA and CDR2 YNFKEQ. This CDR3 has 16 residues. Trimming removed 3 bases from V and 3 bases from J; junction bases left unmatched: 9. This CDR3 is CASSHSVGQGDYGYTF. The DNA for the CDR3 is TGTGCCAGCAGCCATTCAGTTGGACAGGGAGACTATGGCTACACCTTC.

Details on this clonotype: It is likely a read error, because the conserved phenylalanine at the end of the CDR3 is missing. V and J are TRBV5-1 and TRBJ1-1; weak D call: TRBD1 (5 bases). The CDR3 runs 13 residues. V gave up 5 bases and J gave up 0 bases, with 8 bases separating them. Germline V gives CDR1 SGHRS, CDR2 YFSETQ. The CDR3 region has the DNA TGCGCCAGCAGGAGGGGAATGAACACTGAAGCTTTCTCT. As protein: CASRRGMNTEAFS.

In this sample, this clonotype turned up many times. The chain has TRBV7-2 and TRBJ1-6; D gene uncertain. V gave up 3 bases and J gave up 0 bases, with 9 bases separating them. The CDR3 runs 16 residues. Looked up from germline, CDR1 is SGHTA and CDR2 is FQGNSA. Here the CDR3 reads CASSFTVASYNSPLHF. The CDR3 region has the DNA TGTGCCAGCAGCTTCACAGTAGCCTCCTATAATTCACCCCTCCACTTT.

The genes are TRBV2 and TRBJ2-3; TRBD1 agrees at 7 bases. Germline V gene lookup returns CDR1 SNHLY and CDR2 FYNNEI. This CDR3 spans 13 amino acids. The V segment lost 7 bases and the J segment 5 bases; nucleotides outside the gene matches: 6. CDR3 in amino acids: CASNHRGEDTQYF. CDR3 bases: TGTGCCAGCAATCACAGGGGAGAAGATACGCAGTATTTT.

With respect to this clonotype: A much larger clone is a single base away; this may be a read error. This chain connects TRBV5-1 to TRBJ2-4, with unresolved D. CDR3 length: 15 amino acids. The V and J ends lost 4 bases and 1 base respectively, with 12 bases between them. The germline V gene has CDR1 SGHRS and CDR2 YFSETQ. CDR3 DNA: TGCGCCAGCAGCCTACTGGGGTGGGCCAAAAACATTCAGTACTTC. Translated: CASSLLGWAKNIQYF.

This clonotype was observed once. The chain joins TRBV7-8 to TRBJ1-2; unclear D gene. Germline V gene sequence: CDR1 SGHVS, CDR2 FQNEAQ. Trimming stripped 5 bases from V and 4 bases from J, with 14 bases between. The CDR3 runs to 14 residues. The CDR3 nucleotides read TGTGCCAGCAGCGGAGGGATTTCCCTCTATGGCTACACCTTC. It specifies CASSGGISLYGYTF.

This clonotype was seen more than once but under ten times. The rearrangement joins TRBV12-5 to TRBJ1-1, with D perhaps TRBD1 (6 bases). The germline V gene has CDR1 LGHNT and CDR2 FRNRAP. Trimming removed 0 bases from V and 1 base from J, with 12 bases in between. The CDR3 covers 16 residues. The CDR3 here is CASGLVLGQKNTEAFF. The CDR3 coding sequence is TGTGCTAGTGGTTTGGTCCTAGGACAGAAGAACACTGAAGCTTTCTTT.

This clonotype has a handful of counts. The chain is built from TRBV7-2 and TRBJ2-1, with 8 positions matching TRBD2. This CDR3 comprises 16 residues. From germline, CDR1 is SGHTA and CDR2 FQGNSA. Losses at the gene ends were 1 base for V and 4 bases for J; bases not matched to a gene: 6. The CDR3 bases are TGTGCCAGCAGCTTAGTCCTAGCGGGTATGTACAATGAGCAGTTCTTC. It encodes CASSLVLAGMYNEQFF. The entire variable domain, with the rest obtained from reference TRBV7-2 and TRBJ2-1, is as follows: GAGVSQSPSNKVTEKGKDVELRCDPISGHTALYWYRQSLGQGLEFLIYFQGNSAPDKSGLPSDRFSAERTGGSVSTLTIQRTQQEDSAVYLCASSLVLAGMYNEQFFGPGTRLTVL.

This sequence joins TRBV20-1 and TRBJ2-3, with TRBD1 matching over 8 bases. V dropped 6 bases and J dropped 2; count of bases not matched to a gene: 7. The CDR3 runs 14 residues. Germline V gene lookup returns CDR1 DFQATT and CDR2 SNEGSKA (reference sequence). The CDR3 bases are TGCAGTGCCCTCGGACAGGGCCTCACAGATACGCAGTATTTT. Translating gives CSALGQGLTDTQYF.